These 15 T cell receptor beta chains were sequenced from one sample in a study of blood T cell repertoires in COVID-19. The assay was immunoSEQ multiplex PCR, and TCRdb's table has in-frame clones only and misses some. The table has around 370,000 clones, around 89% seen once; the top ten hold 1.2%. The specimen was PBMCs or T cells enriched from blood (not recorded which). The receptor set was obtained from a woman aged 18-35 years who had recovered from COVID-19.

The chain uses TRBV7-9 and TRBJ2-3; possibly TRBD2 for D (6 bases). CDR1 and CDR2 from the germline V gene are SEHNR and FQNEAQ (reference sequence). The CDR3 covers 14 residues. V was cut by 6 bases and J by 0 bases, with 10 bases left in between. The CDR3 bases are TGTGCCAGCAGACGCGGGGCCAGCACAGATACGCAGTATTTT. Encoded protein: CASRRGASTDTQYF.

The chain has TRBV6-5 and TRBJ2-7, with a tentative D call TRBD1 (6 bases). CDR1 and CDR2 (germline): MNHEY, SVGAGI. CDR3 size: 14 residues. The germline V and J ends were trimmed by 7 bases and 1 base, with 14 bases remaining between them. CDR3 sequence (DNA): TGTGCCAGCACTTCCTTCGGACAGTCCTACGAGCAGTACTTC. Protein product: CASTSFGQSYEQYF.

Only one count was recorded for this clone. This chain uses TRBV5-1 with TRBJ2-3, with 9 bases aligning to TRBD2. Germline V gene lookup returns CDR1 SGHRS and CDR2 YFSETQ. The J segment lost 6 bases and the V segment lost 4 bases, leaving 15 bases of the junction unmatched. The CDR3 length is 17 residues. Here the CDR3 reads CASSPTVGRGGSDTQYF. The CDR3 DNA is TGCGCCAGCAGCCCGACCGTAGGGCGGGGGGGCTCGGATACGCAGTATTTT.

Worth noting for this clone: The same CDR3 also results from other DNA sequences found in this sample. The chain recombines TRBV5-6 with TRBJ2-5; D is ambiguous. Looked up from germline, CDR1 is SGHDT and CDR2 is YYEEEE. V lost 2 bases, J lost 5 bases, and 4 bases lay in between. The CDR3 loop spans 11 amino acids. The CDR3 region is CASSFGETQYF. The CDR3 bases are TGTGCCAGCAGCTTCGGGGAGACCCAGTACTTC.

The J gene is TRBJ1-5, the V gene TRBV18, with D possibly being TRBD1 (6 bases). This CDR3 comprises 12 residues. In germline, CDR1 is KGHSH, CDR2 LQKENI. V was trimmed by 5 bases and J by 4 bases, leaving 6 bases between them. For the CDR3, the DNA is TGTGCCAGCTCAGGACAGAATCAGCCCCAGCATTTT. Translating it yields CASSGQNQPQHF.

The rearrangement joins TRBV7-6 to TRBJ2-3, with 7 bases fitting TRBD2. There are 18 residues in the CDR3. V shed 4 bases and J 2 bases; nucleotides not matched to a gene: 15. CDR1 and CDR2 from the germline V gene are SGHVS and FNYEAQ. The CDR3 is CASSSTRGRKELTDTQYF. The CDR3 region has the DNA TGTGCCAGCAGCTCCACGCGCGGGAGAAAGGAGCTCACAGATACGCAGTATTTT.

This clone has a handful of counts. The rearrangement links TRBV6-4 to TRBJ2-3; 8 bases match TRBD2. Germline trimming cut 3 bases from V and 6 bases from J; bases unmatched to any gene: 8. This CDR3 contains 15 residues. Germline-derived CDR1 and CDR2 are MRHNA and SNTAGT. As DNA, the CDR3 is TGTGCCAGCAGTGAAGCAGCGGGGGAGTCGGATACGCAGTATTTT. As protein: CASSEAAGESDTQYF.

The V gene is TRBV7-2, the J gene TRBJ1-2, with 8 bases aligning to TRBD1. The CDR3 spans 15 residues. V was pared by 4 bases and J by 9 bases, with 13 bases of the junction left unmatched. CDR1 and CDR2 (germline): SGHTA, FQGNSA. The CDR3 loop is CASSSPPGQGRSYTF. The CDR3, as DNA: TGTGCCAGCAGCTCTCCACCCGGACAGGGAAGGAGCTACACCTTC.

This clone was seen once. The chain has TRBV30 and TRBJ2-7, with 12 bases lining up with TRBD1. CDR1 is GTSNPN, CDR2 SVGIG, per germline (reference sequence). The CDR3 consists of 14 residues. J was trimmed by 5 bases and V by 0 bases; bases with no gene match: 2. In DNA, the CDR3 is TGTGCCTGGAGTGTCGGGACAGGGGGCGACGAGCAGTACTTC. Its translation: CAWSVGTGGDEQYF. Drawing the rest from reference TRBV30 and TRBJ2-7, the complete variable domain is SQTIHQWPATLVQPVGSPLSLECTVEGTSNPNLYWYRQAAGRGLQLLFYSVGIGQISSEVPQNLSASRPQDRQFILSSKKLLLSDSGFYLCAWSVGTGGDEQYFGPGTRLTVT.

The genes are TRBV2 and TRBJ1-3; 8 nucleotides line up with TRBD1. After removal of 10 bases from V and 0 bases from J, the junction contained 8 bases not matched to a gene. Germline V lookup: CDR1 SNHLY, CDR2 FYNNEI. The CDR3 runs to 15 residues. In DNA, the CDR3 is TGTGCCAACTTATTACAGGGGGACTCTGGAAACACCATATATTTT. Translating gives CANLLQGDSGNTIYF.

The gene calls are TRBV6-5 and TRBJ1-4, with 9 bases aligning to TRBD1. Germline CDR1 reads MNHEY; CDR2 reads SVGAGI. The CDR3 is made up of 15 amino acids. J gave up 5 bases and V 6 bases, and 7 bases lay outside the gene matches. CDR3 nucleotides: TGTGCCAGCAGGAGAGCCGGGACAGGGAATGAAAAACTGTTTTTT. Protein: CASRRAGTGNEKLFF.

This clone was found once. V and J are TRBV7-6 and TRBJ2-3; TRBD2 aligns across 10 bases. The germline CDR1 and CDR2 sequences are SGHVS and FNYEAQ. This CDR3 contains 14 residues. Germline trimming cut 4 bases from V and 4 bases from J; bases unmatched to any gene: 2. CDR3 in DNA: TGTGCCAGCAGCTCAGGGACTAGCGCAGATACGCAGTATTTT. It codes for CASSSGTSADTQYF.

This clone was counted a single time. The chain recombines TRBV5-8 with TRBJ1-5; unclear D gene. The CDR3 has 14 amino acids. CDR1 SGHTS and CDR2 YDEGEE come from the germline V gene. Trimming took off 0 bases at V and 3 bases at J, with 7 bases between the two ends. For the CDR3, the DNA is TGTGCCAGCAGCTTGGCGGGTCCCAATCAGCCCCAGCATTTT. This codes for CASSLAGPNQPQHF.

The chain carries TRBV10-3 and TRBJ1-2; D is possibly TRBD1 (6 bases). CDR1 ENHRY and CDR2 SYGVKD come from the germline V gene. This CDR3 has 17 residues. V gave up 0 bases and J gave up 1 base, with 15 bases separating them. CDR3 nucleotides: TGTGCCATCAGTGAGTCCAGTGGACAGACGATTAACTATGGCTACACCTTC. Translated: CAISESSGQTINYGYTF.

In the case of this clone: Other DNA sequences from this sample encode an identical CDR3 as well. The V and J genes are TRBV2 and TRBJ1-1, with D tentatively TRBD1 (6 bases). The CDR3 is made up of 12 amino acids. V was shortened by 6 bases and J by 2 bases, with 7 bases between the two germline ends. CDR1 is SNHLY, CDR2 FYNNEI, per germline. The CDR3 DNA reads as TGTGCCAGCAGGACAGGAAACACTGAAGCTTTCTTT. It translates to CASRTGNTEAFF.